The clone carrying this TCR beta chain was observed many times. Its antigen remains unidentified. Stated time point: longitudinal time-point 1 (baseline). Unsorted libraries used 2 million PBMCs kept at -80 degrees C. The data were obtained in a study of neurological immune-mediated disorders. General study results and limits: Expansion of TCR clones was greatest in HTLV-1-associated myelopathy and smallest in multiple sclerosis, where it fell below that of healthy controls.

Looked up from germline, CDR1 is SGHDT and CDR2 is YYEEEE. Losses at the gene ends were 4 bases for V and 6 bases for J; bases not matched to a gene: 13. CDR3 length: 16 amino acids. Template-switch 5'RACE cDNA synthesis added a 10-nucleotide unique molecular identifier. MiXCR, applied by TCRdb to the 5' RACE reads, yields one record per CDR3 protein. The table includes tens of thousands of distinct CDR3 sequences, roughly 3.2% detected once. The chain couples TRBV5-6 to TRBJ2-1; 7 nucleotides agree with TRBD2. Sequencing was done on a sample of PBMCs. This clonotype was sampled from an older woman with multiple sclerosis. CDR3 coding DNA: TGTGCCAGCAGCCCCCGGCGGACTAGTAGGCTCAATGAGCAGTTCTTC. Translated, it gives CASSPRRTSRLNEQFF.